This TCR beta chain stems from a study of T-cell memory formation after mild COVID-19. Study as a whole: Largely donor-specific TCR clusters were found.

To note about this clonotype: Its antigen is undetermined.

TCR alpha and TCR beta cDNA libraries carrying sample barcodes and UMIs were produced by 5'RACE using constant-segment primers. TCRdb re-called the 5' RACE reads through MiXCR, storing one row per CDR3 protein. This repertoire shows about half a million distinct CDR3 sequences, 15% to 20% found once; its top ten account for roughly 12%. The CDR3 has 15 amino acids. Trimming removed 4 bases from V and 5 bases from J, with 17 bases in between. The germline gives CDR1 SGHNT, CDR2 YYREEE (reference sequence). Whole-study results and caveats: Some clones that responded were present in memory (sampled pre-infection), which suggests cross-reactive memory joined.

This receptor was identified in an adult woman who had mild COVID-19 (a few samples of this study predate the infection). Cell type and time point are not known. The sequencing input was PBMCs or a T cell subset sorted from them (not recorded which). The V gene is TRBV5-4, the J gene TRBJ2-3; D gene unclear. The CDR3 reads CASSPRPVTRDTQYF. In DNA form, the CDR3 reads TGTGCCAGCAGCCCACGGCCAGTGACCCGAGATACGCAGTATTTT.